This T cell receptor (beta chain) originates from a study of cytomegalovirus exposure and HLA in healthy donors. The PCR used 60 Vbeta and 13 Jbeta primers. TCRdb's table, derived via immunoSEQ multiplex PCR, lists solely in-frame clones and lacks some. Here the sample spans around 50,000 clones, about 80% being singletons. This CDR3 comprises 15 residues. Trimming shortened V by 4 bases and J by 6 bases, and 18 bases separated the two germline ends. From germline, CDR1 is SGDLS and CDR2 YYNGEE. The sample was PBMCs. The receptor comes from a man aged 35-49 years in good health and CMV-seronegative. The chain carries TRBV9 and TRBJ2-3; D unresolved. The CDR3 loop reads CASSPTIGHGDTQYF. The CDR3 coding sequence is TGTGCCAGCAGCCCTACTATTGGCCATGGGGATACGCAGTATTTT.